This entry lists 9 T cell receptor beta chains sequenced from one sample in a study of cytomegalovirus exposure and HLA in healthy donors. The PCR contained 60 Vbeta and 13 Jbeta primers. Sequencing was performed with immunoSEQ multiplex PCR; in TCRdb, only in-frame clones are kept and a portion is missing. The top ten hold approximately 0.098% of the sample, which has 150,000 to 250,000 clones, approximately 80% seen once. Sequenced: PBMCs. These receptors were obtained from a boy younger than 10 in good health and CMV-seronegative.

This chain links TRBV27 with TRBJ2-7, with 7 bases matching TRBD1. This CDR3 region has 14 residues. The V and J ends lost 3 bases and 4 bases, in that order; junction bases with no gene match: 6. Germline CDR1 reads MNHEY; CDR2 reads SMNVEV (reference sequence). The CDR3: CASSFDREGYEQYF. In DNA, the CDR3 is TGTGCCAGCAGTTTTGACAGGGAAGGTTACGAGCAGTACTTC.

This clone is a singleton in its sample. CDR3 sequence (DNA): TGTGCCAGCAGTGAATATGGGCGTTATGGCTACACCTTC. Protein: CASSEYGRYGYTF. The chain links TRBV25-1 to TRBJ1-2; D is unclear. From germline, CDR1 is MGHDK and CDR2 SYGVNS. The V end lost 0 bases, the J end lost 5 bases, and 7 bases lay between the germline ends. The CDR3 length is 13 residues.

The chain links TRBV4-1 to TRBJ1-2; possible D gene TRBD1, 5 bases. CDR1 and CDR2 (germline): MGHRA, YSYEKL. This CDR3 is built from 13 residues. The ends were cut back, 0 bases at V and 6 bases at J, with 8 bases in the middle. The DNA of the CDR3 is TGCGCCAGCAGCCAAGAAGGGGTCAATGGCTACACCTTC. It codes for CASSQEGVNGYTF.

The chain employs TRBV6-6 and TRBJ2-7; D perhaps matches TRBD2 (6 bases). Germline CDR1 is MNHNY and CDR2 is SVGAGI (reference sequence). This CDR3 contains 13 residues. The V end was cut by 2 bases, the J end by 3 bases, with 8 bases between. The CDR3 DNA reads TGTGCCAGCAGTTACGGGGGGATCTACGAGCAGTACTTC. It translates to CASSYGGIYEQYF.

The chain is built from TRBV6-5 and TRBJ2-5, with 13 bases identical to TRBD2. The CDR3 is 15 residues long. With 6 bases clipped from V and 3 bases from J, the junction kept 4 bases outside the gene matches. Germline CDR1 and CDR2: MNHEY and SVGAGI. CDR3 residues: CASSLGLAGEETQYF. The DNA of the CDR3 is TGTGCCAGCAGCCTCGGACTAGCGGGGGAAGAGACCCAGTACTTC.

The chain recombines TRBV10-3 with TRBJ1-3; D might be TRBD1 (5 bases). V lost 8 bases and J 2 bases, leaving 16 bases between the germline ends. Germline V lookup: CDR1 ENHRY, CDR2 SYGVKD. This CDR3 has 15 residues. DNA of the CDR3: TGTGCCATCGCCGCCGTGGGGGGAACTGGAAACACCATATATTTT. This encodes CAIAAVGGTGNTIYF.

The chain couples TRBV16 to TRBJ2-7; TRBD1 might be the D (6 bases). Germline V gene data show CDR1 as KGHSY and CDR2 as FQNENV. Deletions cut 0 bases from V and 6 bases from J, with 18 bases between. The CDR3 is made up of 16 amino acids. This chain's CDR3 is CASSQSTDSFPSEQYF. CDR3 nucleotides: TGTGCCAGCAGCCAATCAACGGACAGCTTCCCTAGCGAGCAGTACTTC.

The table lists this clone with a few counts. This sequence joins TRBV29-1 and TRBJ2-5, with D uncertain. Judging by the DNA end, TRBJ2-7 fits better; the J call may be wrong. This CDR3 region has 13 residues. CDR1 is SQVTM and CDR2 is ANQGSEA in the germline V gene. As DNA, the CDR3 is TGCAGCGTTGGCGCAGGAAGGTGGGCCGAGCAGTACTTC. Its translation is CSVGAGRWAEQYF.

This clone has more than one count but fewer than ten. The chain combines TRBV11-2 with TRBJ2-1; 7 bases are shared with TRBD1. The CDR3 has 15 residues. V was clipped by 3 bases and J by 4 bases; unmatched bases: 6. CDR1 is SGHAT, CDR2 FQNNGV, per germline. The CDR3 DNA is TGTGCCAGCAGCTTGGGCAGGGGGATATACAATGAGCAGTTCTTC. Translating gives CASSLGRGIYNEQFF.